Following are 19 T cell receptor beta chains from one sample sequenced in a study of blood T cell repertoires in COVID-19. TCRdb's copy holds only in-frame clones and misses some; the assay was immunoSEQ multiplex PCR. The table shows 130,000 or so clones, with 75% to 90% occurring only once. Sample: PBMCs or T cells enriched from blood (not recorded which). Receptor source: a man aged 30 to 39 who had recovered from COVID-19.

Only a few counts were recorded for this clone. The chain combines TRBV12-3 or TRBV12-4 with TRBJ1-2; D is ambiguous. CDR3 length: 12 residues. V gave up 7 bases and J gave up 7 bases, with 13 bases separating them. Written as DNA, the CDR3 is TGTGCCAGCACCCCGTTCGGAGGTGGCTACACCTTC. It yields the protein CASTPFGGGYTF.

The chain has TRBV30 and TRBJ1-1; D is uncertain. This CDR3 spans 16 amino acids. The ends were cut back, 2 bases at V and 7 bases at J, with 23 bases in the middle. Germline CDR1 and CDR2: GTSNPN and SVGIG (reference sequence). CDR3 coding DNA: TGTGCCTGGAGTCGGAAGGTTAGCCTAGTAAAAGGTGAAGCTTTCTTT. Amino acid sequence: CAWSRKVSLVKGEAFF.

V and J are TRBV21-1 and TRBJ2-7; TRBD1 is taken as the D call from the table, unchecked against the DNA. TRBV21-1 is reported as a pseudogene. The CDR3 sequence is 16 residues long. The CDR3 loop is CASSNSQGRRSYEQYV. The CDR3 nucleotides read TGTGCCAGCAGCAACTCACAGGGGCGGCGCTCCTACGAGCAGTACGTC.

The chain employs TRBV5-1 and TRBJ2-2, with 10 bases fitting TRBD2. This CDR3 comprises 16 residues. The germline V gene has CDR1 SGHRS and CDR2 YFSETQ. J lost 5 bases, V lost 3 bases, and 7 bases had no gene match. CDR3 residues: CASSYASGSGTGELFF. The DNA of the CDR3 is TGCGCCAGCAGCTATGCTAGCGGGAGTGGGACCGGGGAGCTGTTTTTT.

The genes are TRBV5-4 and TRBJ1-4; no reliable D call. The CDR3 has 15 residues. Deletions cut 0 bases from V and 8 bases from J, with 14 bases between. In germline, CDR1 is SGHNT, CDR2 YYREEE (reference sequence). CDR3 in amino acids: CASSLGRGNGEKLFF. The CDR3 DNA reads TGTGCCAGCAGCTTGGGACGGGGAAATGGGGAAAAACTGTTTTTT.

V usage is TRBV5-6 and J usage is TRBJ2-7; D unresolved. This CDR3 has 14 amino acids. Trimming shortened V by 4 bases and J by 3 bases, and 14 bases separated the two germline ends. The V gene's germline CDR1 is SGHDT and CDR2 YYEEEE. The DNA for the CDR3 is TGTGCCAGCAGCCCCCTGCGCGGCCTCTACGAGCAGTACTTC. It yields the protein CASSPLRGLYEQYF.

This clone was recorded once. A junction end diverges from the germline sequence, so it may reflect a read error. The chain combines TRBV19 with TRBJ1-1; possible D gene TRBD1, 5 bases. This CDR3 region has 12 residues. Germline CDR1 reads LNHDA; CDR2 reads SQIVND (reference sequence). The CDR3 DNA follows: TGTGCCAGTAGTTTAGACAGCGCTGAAGCTTTCTTT. Amino acids: CASSLDSAEAFF.

A single count supports this clone. V and J are TRBV6-5 and TRBJ1-1; D is possibly TRBD1 (5 bases). This CDR3 has 15 residues. Germline values: CDR1 MNHEY, CDR2 SVGAGI. The V end lost 5 bases, the J end lost 1 base, and 14 bases lay between the germline ends. The CDR3 loop is CASSTRGTGNTEAFF. The CDR3 DNA sequence: TGTGCCAGCAGTACACGCGGGACGGGGAACACTGAAGCTTTCTTT.

The genes are TRBV5-1 and TRBJ2-1; the match to TRBD1 covers 10 bases. CDR3 length equals 16 residues. The ends lost 4 bases at V and 6 bases at J; junction bases unmatched: 10. In germline, CDR1 is SGHRS, CDR2 YFSETQ. The CDR3 loop is CASSVAPGQGVNEQFF. The DNA for the CDR3 is TGCGCCAGCAGCGTAGCCCCTGGACAGGGGGTCAATGAGCAGTTCTTC.

The chain uses TRBV4-2 and TRBJ2-1; 7 bases fit TRBD2. Germline CDR1 is LGHNA and CDR2 is YNFKEQ. The CDR3 runs to 15 residues. V was pared by 0 bases and J by 2 bases, with 1 base of the junction left unmatched. The CDR3 loop reads CASSQEGGTYNEQFF. CDR3 coding DNA: TGTGCCAGCAGCCAAGAGGGGGGGACCTACAATGAGCAGTTCTTC.

The CDR3 nucleotides read TGTGCCAGCAGCCAAGATGTGACAGGGTGGAATAATTCACCCCTCCACTTT. It codes for CASSQDVTGWNNSPLHF. The chain couples TRBV4-2 to TRBJ1-6, with 7 nucleotides matching TRBD1. Germline CDR1 LGHNA, CDR2 YNFKEQ. The CDR3 length is 17 residues. V lost 0 bases and J lost 5; bases outside the gene matches: 7.

V and J are TRBV7-9 and TRBJ2-3; 11 nucleotides line up with TRBD1. The CDR3 is made up of 16 amino acids. The V gene end was trimmed by 5 bases and the J gene end by 6 bases; junction bases not matched to a gene: 10. CDR1 and CDR2 from the germline V gene are SEHNR and FQNEAQ (reference sequence). CDR3 residues: CASSPGGTGGSDTQYF. CDR3 nucleotides: TGTGCCAGCAGCCCCGGCGGGACAGGGGGGTCGGATACGCAGTATTTT.

This chain uses TRBV10-3 with TRBJ2-3, with 9 positions matching TRBD1. With V trimmed by 3 bases and J by 4 bases, 8 bases remained unmatched. The CDR3 extends over 16 amino acids. Germline CDR1 is ENHRY and CDR2 is SYGVKD. Written as DNA, the CDR3 is TGTGCCATCAGTGAATCCGACAGGGGGAGTTCAGATACGCAGTATTTT. Its translation is CAISESDRGSSDTQYF.

The rearrangement uses TRBV19 and TRBJ2-5; 8 bases are a match to TRBD1. Germline CDR1 is LNHDA and CDR2 is SQIVND (reference sequence). J gave up 4 bases and V 2 bases, and 6 bases lay outside the gene matches. CDR3 size: 15 residues. CDR3 protein: CASSIWGTGRETQYF. CDR3 DNA sequence: TGTGCCAGTAGTATATGGGGGACAGGACGAGAGACCCAGTACTTC.

This chain links TRBV2 with TRBJ2-1, with D tentatively TRBD2 (5 bases). Germline CDR1 is SNHLY and CDR2 is FYNNEI. V lost 5 bases to trimming and J lost 9 bases, with 14 bases between them. There are 13 residues in the CDR3. The CDR3 sequence is CASSYDTRGEQFF. DNA for the CDR3: TGTGCCAGCAGTTACGATACTCGGGGTGAGCAGTTCTTC.

The chain uses TRBV7-9 and TRBJ1-5; 7 nucleotides match TRBD1. Trimming cost V 6 bases and J 6 bases; bases outside gene matches: 2. Germline V gene data show CDR1 as SEHNR and CDR2 as FQNEAQ (reference sequence). The CDR3 length is 12 residues. For the CDR3, the DNA is TGTGCCAGCAGTAACAGGGGTCAGCCCCAGCATTTT. Amino acids: CASSNRGQPQHF.

The rearrangement uses TRBV27 and TRBJ2-7, with 9 bases identical to TRBD1. CDR3 length: 15 amino acids. V was pared by 0 bases and J by 4 bases, with 4 bases of the junction left unmatched. Per the germline V gene, CDR1 is MNHEY and CDR2 is SMNVEV (reference sequence). The CDR3 DNA reads as TGTGCCAGCAGTTTATCCGGGACAGGGTTTTACGAGCAGTACTTC. It is translated as CASSLSGTGFYEQYF.

This clone was seen many times. This rearrangement joins TRBV12-3 or TRBV12-4 to TRBJ1-6; maybe TRBD1 (5 bases). The CDR3 runs 13 residues. V was clipped by 6 bases and J by 4 bases, with 7 bases between them. CDR3 in DNA: TGTGCCAGCAGCCGACAGTATAATTCACCCCTCCACTTT. Amino acid sequence: CASSRQYNSPLHF.

The chain is built from TRBV5-6 and TRBJ2-3; D ambiguous. The V end lost 0 bases, the J end lost 0 bases, and 11 bases lay between the germline ends. Germline CDR1 reads SGHDT; CDR2 reads YYEEEE. This CDR3 is 16 amino acids long. CDR3 sequence (DNA): TGTGCCAGCAGCTTGGGGGCTCTTCTCAGCACAGATACGCAGTATTTT. It specifies CASSLGALLSTDTQYF.